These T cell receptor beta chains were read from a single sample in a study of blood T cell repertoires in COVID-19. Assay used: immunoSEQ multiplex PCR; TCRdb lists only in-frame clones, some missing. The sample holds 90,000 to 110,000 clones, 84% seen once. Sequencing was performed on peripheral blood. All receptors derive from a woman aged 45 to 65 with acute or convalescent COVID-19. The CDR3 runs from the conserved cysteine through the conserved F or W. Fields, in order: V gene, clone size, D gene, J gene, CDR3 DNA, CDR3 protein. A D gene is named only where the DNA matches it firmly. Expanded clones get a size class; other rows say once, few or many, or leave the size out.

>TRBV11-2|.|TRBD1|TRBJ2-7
TGTGCCAGCAGCCGCGGGACAGGGAGTGGTTACGAGCAGTACTTC
CASSRGTGSGYEQYF
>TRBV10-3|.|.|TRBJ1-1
TGTGCCATCGCGATGGGAGGACAAAACACTGAAGCTTTCTTT
CAIAMGGQNTEAFF
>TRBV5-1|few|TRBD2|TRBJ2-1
TGCGCCAGCAGCTTATCCACAGCGGGGAGCTACAATGAGCAGTTCTTC
CASSLSTAGSYNEQFF
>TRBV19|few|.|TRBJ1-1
TGTGCCAGTAGTACAACGGGGGGGGCGAACACTGAAGCTTTCTTT
CASSTTGGANTEAFF
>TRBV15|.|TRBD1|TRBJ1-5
TGTGCCACCAGCAGAAGATCTAGACAGGGGCGGACCCAAACTAGCAATCAGCCCCAGCATTTT
CATSRRSRQGRTQTSNQPQHF
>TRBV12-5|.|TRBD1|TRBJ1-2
TGTGCTAGTGGTTTGCCCGCGACAGGGTTGGATGGCTACACCTTC
CASGLPATGLDGYTF
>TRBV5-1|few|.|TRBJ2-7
TGCGCCAGCAGAGTGGACAACTACTCCTACGAGCAGTACTTC
CASRVDNYSYEQYF
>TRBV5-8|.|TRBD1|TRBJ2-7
TGTGCCAGCAGCTTCATGGACAGGCGCAAGTACGAGCAGTACTTC
CASSFMDRRKYEQYF
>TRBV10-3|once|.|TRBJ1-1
TGTGCCATCCACGGGGGGCAGGGCACTGAAGCTTTCTTT
CAIHGGQGTEAFF
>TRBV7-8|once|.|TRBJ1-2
TGTGCCAGCAGCTTAGCGGGCAGCAGGCACTATGGCTACACCTTC
CASSLAGSRHYGYTF
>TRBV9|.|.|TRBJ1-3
TGTGCCAGCAGCGTAGATACAGCTTCTGGAAACACCATATATTTT
CASSVDTASGNTIYF
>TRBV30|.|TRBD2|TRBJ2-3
TGTGCCTGGAGTAGAGGCGGGGGGGGCGGAGTAACAGATACGCAGTATTTT
CAWSRGGGGGVTDTQYF
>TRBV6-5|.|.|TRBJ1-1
TGTGCCGGCACCCGGGTGGGGGCCACTGAAGCTTTCTTT
CAGTRVGATEAFF
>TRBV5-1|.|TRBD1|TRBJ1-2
TGCGCCAGCAGCTTCGGACAGGGGGAAAACTATGGCTACACCTTC
CASSFGQGENYGYTF
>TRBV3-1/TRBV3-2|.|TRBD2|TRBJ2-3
TGTGCCAGCAGCCAAGAAGGGACTAGCGGGGGACATTTT
CASSQEGTSGGHF
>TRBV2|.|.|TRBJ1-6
TGTGCCAGCAGTCGGGACATGTCACCCCTCCACTTT
CASSRDMSPLHF
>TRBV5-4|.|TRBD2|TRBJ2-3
TGTGCCAGCAGCTTACCGGGACTAGCGGGGGGGGTGGGCACAGATACGCAGTATTTT
CASSLPGLAGGVGTDTQYF
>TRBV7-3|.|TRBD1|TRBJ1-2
TGTGCCAGCAGCTCCACCCCTGGACAGGCCTATGGCTACACCTTC
CASSSTPGQAYGYTF
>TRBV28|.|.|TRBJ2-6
TGTGCCAGCAGTTTACCCCAGGGGAGCGGGGCCAACGTCCTGACTTTC
CASSLPQGSGANVLTF
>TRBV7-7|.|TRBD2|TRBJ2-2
TGTGCTAGCAGCCGGACTAGCGGGGAGCTGTTTTTT
CASSRTSGELFF
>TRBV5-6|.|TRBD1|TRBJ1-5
TGTGCCAGCAGTGATTCGGGACAGGGAAGCAATCAGCCCCAGCATTTT
CASSDSGQGSNQPQHF
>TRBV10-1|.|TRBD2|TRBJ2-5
TGCGCCAGCAGTGAGTCCGCCGGGACTAGCGATGAGGAGACCCAGTACTTC
CASSESAGTSDEETQYF
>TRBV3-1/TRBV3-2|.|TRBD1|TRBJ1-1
TGTGCCAGCAGTCCGTGGGGAAAAACAGGGGCGGCCACTGAAGCTTTCTTT
CASSPWGKTGAATEAFF
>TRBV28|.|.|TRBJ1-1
TGTGCCAGCAGTACAGGGTCAGGGAACACTGAAGCTTTCTTT
CASSTGSGNTEAFF
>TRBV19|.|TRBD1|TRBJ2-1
TGTGCCAGTAGTATGGTGGCAGGGGGCTACAATGAGCAGTTCTTC
CASSMVAGGYNEQFF
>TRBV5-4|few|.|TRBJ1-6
TGTGCCAGCAGCTTGGCGGGGATCGGTAATTCACCCCTCCACTTT
CASSLAGIGNSPLHF
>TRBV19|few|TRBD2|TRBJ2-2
TGTGCCAGTAGTATCCCGGGGGGGCCTCTCCCATACACCGGGGAGCTGTTTTTT
CASSIPGGPLPYTGELFF
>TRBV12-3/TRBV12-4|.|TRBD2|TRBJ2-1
TGTGCCAGCAGTTCTCTAAGGGGAGGGGAGCAGTTCTTC
CASSSLRGGEQFF
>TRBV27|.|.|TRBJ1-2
TGTGCCAGCAGTTTAAGATTACAGAGTCCTACTGTTTATGGCTACACCTTC
CASSLRLQSPTVYGYTF
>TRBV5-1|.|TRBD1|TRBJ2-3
TGCGCCAGCAGCCCTACAGGGGGCGGCACAGATACGCAGTATTTT
CASSPTGGGTDTQYF
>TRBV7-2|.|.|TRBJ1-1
TGTGCCAGCAGCTTCTACAGGGATAGCACTGAAGCTTTCTTT
CASSFYRDSTEAFF
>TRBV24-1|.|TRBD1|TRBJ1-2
TGTGCCACCAGCCCGGGACAGACCTATGGCTACACCTTC
CATSPGQTYGYTF
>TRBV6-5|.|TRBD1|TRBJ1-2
TGTGCCAGCAGTTTGGGACAGTCAGATGGCTACACCTTC
CASSLGQSDGYTF
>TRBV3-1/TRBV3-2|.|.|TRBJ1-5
TGTGCCAGCAGCGTGAGCTTAAATCAGCCCCAGCATTTT
CASSVSLNQPQHF
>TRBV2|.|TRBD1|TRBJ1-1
TGTGCCAGCAACCGACAGGGGGCTGAAGCTTTCTTT
CASNRQGAEAFF
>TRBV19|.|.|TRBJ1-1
TGTGCCAGTAGTATGTCTAAAATATCCAGCGAGGCTTTCTTT
CASSMSKISSEAFF
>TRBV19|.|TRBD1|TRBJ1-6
TGTGCCAGTAGTTCTCGGACAGGGAGTTCACCCCTCCACTTT
CASSSRTGSSPLHF
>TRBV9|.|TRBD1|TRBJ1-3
TGTGCCAGCAGCGGATCACAGGGGGTAGGGAACACCATATATTTT
CASSGSQGVGNTIYF
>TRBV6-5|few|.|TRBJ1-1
TGTGCCAGCGGGGCTACGTTTCTGAACACTGAAGCTTTCTTT
CASGATFLNTEAFF
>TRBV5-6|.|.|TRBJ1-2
TGTGCCAGCAGCACCTGGTGGGGGGAAGCGTGGGGCTACACCTTC
CASSTWWGEAWGYTF
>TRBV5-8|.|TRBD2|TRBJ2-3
TGTGCCAGCAGTTCGTTGGCGGGGGGAGATACGCAGTATTTT
CASSSLAGGDTQYF
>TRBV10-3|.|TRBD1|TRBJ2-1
TGTGCCACTACCTCCCAGGGGACAGGGGTGCGCAATGAGCAGTTCTTC
CATTSQGTGVRNEQFF
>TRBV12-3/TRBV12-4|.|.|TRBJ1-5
TGTGCCAGCCGCGGGACGGACAATCAGCCCCAGCATTTT
CASRGTDNQPQHF
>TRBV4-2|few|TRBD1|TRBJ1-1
TGTGCCAGCAGCCAAGCTGACAGGGTAAACACTGAAGCTTTCTTT
CASSQADRVNTEAFF
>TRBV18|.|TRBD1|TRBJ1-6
TGTGCCAGCTCACCAATGGACAGGGCCACAAATTCACCCCTCCACTTT
CASSPMDRATNSPLHF